This T cell receptor beta chain was retrieved from a study of post-analysis software for immune sequencing data. The CDR3 loop spans 15 amino acids. Germline-derived CDR1 and CDR2 are SGHRS and YFSETQ. V gave up 0 bases and J gave up 6 bases, with 16 bases separating them. Overall study findings and caveats: Diversity measured as normalized Chao1 was significantly lower in multiple sclerosis patients than in controls. F-measure co-clustering was strong for batch-matched samples. Controls had lower frequencies than patients of roughly five TRBV segments, which included TRBV5-6, TRBV5-1 and TRBV20-1.

Unique molecular identifiers featured in each of the TCR beta cDNA libraries. TCRdb re-derived calls from the PCR reads in MiXCR, one entry per CDR3 protein. The table has 450,000 or so distinct CDR3 sequences, roughly 45% seen once. Details on this clonotype: Its specificity is unknown.

This TCR was recovered from a girl aged 5 to 17 with multiple sclerosis. Material for sequencing was blood. The J gene is TRBJ2-7, the V gene TRBV5-1, with no clear D. The CDR3 DNA is TGCGCCAGCAGCTTGGAGTGGCAGCCCCCTCTCGAGCAGTACTTC. This encodes CASSLEWQPPLEQYF.